Below are 21 T cell receptor beta chains sequenced from a single sample in a study of blood T cells in healthy people across ages (dated by TCRdb to between 2014 and 2017). The protocol used for the library was 5' RACE. Sequencing relied on an Illumina HiSeq 2500. A second 7 to 11 cycle PCR used a sample-barcoded 5' primer and a J-beta primer mix. TCRdb's own reprocessing of the public reads used fastp at Q25 and MiXCR and kept productive beta chains. Identical CDR3 proteins give one entry, which carries the most common genes and DNA. Across this sample there are 750,000 to 950,000 distinct CDR3 sequences, with around a quarter seen only once. Roughly 3.1% of the sample rests with the top ten. This sample was also put to use in a study of T cells of mothers and their children.

Sequenced sample: blood. The source is a boy under 18 in good health.

The chain has TRBV28 and TRBJ1-5, with D possibly matching TRBD1 (5 bases). The CDR3 loop spans 16 amino acids. From germline, CDR1 is MDHEN and CDR2 SYDVKM. V lost 4 bases to trimming and J lost 0 bases, with 13 bases between them. The DNA for the CDR3 is TGTGCCAGCAGTTCCCAGGGAAGTTATAGCAATCAGCCCCAGCATTTT. Translated: CASSSQGSYSNQPQHF.

CDR3 amino acids: CASSQTDNAKNIQYF. DNA of the CDR3: TGCGCCAGCAGCCAGACGGACAATGCCAAAAACATTCAGTACTTC. The J gene is TRBJ2-4, the V gene TRBV4-1; possible D gene TRBD1, 5 bases. CDR3 size: 15 residues. The germline CDR1 and CDR2 sequences are MGHRA and YSYEKL. V gave up 3 bases and J gave up 1 base, with 10 bases separating them.

This rearrangement joins TRBV29-1 to TRBJ1-6; D uncertain. The V end lost 5 bases, the J end lost 7 bases, and 18 bases lay between the germline ends. CDR3 size: 15 residues. Looked up from germline, CDR1 is SQVTM and CDR2 is ANQGSEA. The CDR3 DNA sequence: TGCAGCGTTCGAAGTGGGCCCCTTATGAATTCACCCCTCCACTTT. Protein product: CSVRSGPLMNSPLHF.

The CDR3 nucleotides are TGTGCCACCAGCACAGGGACTAACTATGGCTACACCTTC. Amino acids: CATSTGTNYGYTF. The rearrangement uses TRBV15 and TRBJ1-2, with a tentative D call TRBD1 (5 bases). There are 13 residues in the CDR3. V lost 4 bases, J lost 0 bases, and 6 bases lay in between. Germline CDR1 is LNHNV and CDR2 is YYDKDF (reference sequence).

The CDR3 here is CASSWAVTDTQYF. DNA of the CDR3: TGTGCCAGCAGCTGGGCCGTCACAGATACGCAGTATTTT. V and J are TRBV11-2 and TRBJ2-3, with D hard to call. The V end was cut by 4 bases, the J end by 2 bases, with 7 bases between. CDR1 is SGHAT, CDR2 FQNNGV, per germline. There are 13 residues in the CDR3. Using reference TRBV11-2 and TRBJ2-3 for the parts outside the CDR3, the full variable domain is EAGVAQSPRYKIIEKRQSVAFWCNPISGHATLYWYQQILGQGPKLLIQFQNNGVVDDSQLPKDRFSAERLKGVDSTLKIQPAKLEDSAVYLCASSWAVTDTQYFGPGTRLTVL.

Concerning this clonotype itself: A read error may explain this, as a much larger clone is one base away. Given the absence of the conserved phenylalanine or tryptophan at the CDR3 end, a read error is likely. The V and J genes are TRBV7-2 and TRBJ1-5; 7 bases match TRBD1. The trim removed 6 bases at V and 5 bases at J, leaving 4 bases unmatched. The CDR3 length is 13 residues. CDR1 SGHTA and CDR2 FQGNSA come from the germline V gene. DNA of the CDR3: TGTGCCAGCAGTTACAGGGGCGATCAGCCCCAGCATCTT. Protein sequence: CASSYRGDQPQHL.

This clonotype was detected a few times. This chain connects TRBV10-2 to TRBJ1-2, with D perhaps TRBD1 (5 bases). There are 13 residues in the CDR3. V lost 7 bases and J 1 base, leaving 10 bases between the germline ends. The germline V gene encodes CDR1 WSHSY and CDR2 SAAADI. The CDR3 DNA reads as TGCGCCAGCACCCAAGGGGTTAACTATGGCTACACCTTC. Its protein product is CASTQGVNYGYTF.

The chain links TRBV12-3 or TRBV12-4 to TRBJ2-1, with D unresolved. The CDR3 consists of 15 residues. Trimming left V 3 bases short and J 7 bases short, with 16 bases between. This CDR3 reads CASSFSRTLGNEQFF. Here the CDR3 DNA reads TGTGCCAGCAGTTTCAGCAGAACCCTCGGGAATGAGCAGTTCTTC.

The genes are TRBV28 and TRBJ1-2; D might be TRBD1 (6 bases). CDR1 is MDHEN, CDR2 SYDVKM, per germline. V was cut by 8 bases and J by 0 bases, with 25 bases left in between. This CDR3 spans 18 amino acids. DNA for the CDR3: TGTGCCAGCGCTCCTACCCCGGGGGGCATCAACCCTAACTATGGCTACACCTTC. Protein product: CASAPTPGGINPNYGYTF.

The rearrangement joins TRBV5-1 to TRBJ1-1, with D possibly TRBD1 on 5 matching bases. The CDR3 totals 14 residues. CDR1 and CDR2 (germline): SGHRS, YFSETQ. Between the trimmed V and J ends, which lost 2 bases and 1 base, there was a span of 9 bases. The CDR3: CASSFLQGNTEAFF. CDR3 in DNA: TGCGCCAGCAGCTTTCTCCAGGGGAACACTGAAGCTTTCTTT. Full variable domain (remainder filled in from reference TRBV5-1 and TRBJ1-1): KAGVTQTPRYLIKTRGQQVTLSCSPISGHRSVSWYQQTPGQGLQFLFEYFSETQRNKGNFPGRFSGRQFSNSRSEMNVSTLELGDSALYLCASSFLQGNTEAFFGQGTRLTVV.

The table lists this clonotype with a few counts. V gene TRBV7-9 combines with J gene TRBJ1-4, with D maybe TRBD1 (6 bases). Germline V gene data show CDR1 as SEHNR and CDR2 as FQNEAQ (reference sequence). V was shortened by 7 bases and J by 7 bases, with 16 bases between the two germline ends. CDR3 length: 14 residues. This CDR3 reads CASIRSGESEKLFF. The CDR3 nucleotides read TGTGCCAGCATCCGATCAGGGGAGAGTGAAAAACTGTTTTTT.

The J gene is TRBJ2-7, the V gene TRBV18, with 7 nucleotides matching TRBD1. The DNA end is more similar to TRBJ2-1, so the J call may be wrong. The germline V gene encodes CDR1 KGHSH and CDR2 LQKENI. The CDR3 length is 15 residues. The CDR3 region is CASSPTGAIGDEQFF. Here the CDR3 DNA reads TGTGCCAGCTCACCCACAGGGGCAATTGGGGATGAGCAGTTCTTC.

Note on this clonotype: The junction does not match germline at one end; this may be a read error. This chain links TRBV7-8 with TRBJ2-7; 8 nucleotides match TRBD2. The length of the CDR3 is 14 residues. CDR1 and CDR2 from the germline V gene are SGHVS and FQNEAQ. The CDR3 bases are TGTGTCAGCAGCTTAGCGGGATTCCTCTACGAGCAGTACTTC. Amino acid sequence: CVSSLAGFLYEQYF.

The gene calls are TRBV14 and TRBJ2-5, with D possibly called TRBD1 or TRBD2 (5 bases each). The germline V gene has CDR1 SGHDN and CDR2 FVKESK. V dropped 0 bases and J dropped 4 bases, with 15 bases sitting between them. This CDR3 is 16 amino acids long. For the CDR3, the DNA is TGTGCCAGCAGCCAAGATAGTCCCCGGGGCCGAGAGACCCAGTACTTC. It yields the protein CASSQDSPRGRETQYF.

This clonotype was detected a few times. V gene TRBV30 combines with J gene TRBJ1-3; D perhaps matches TRBD1 (6 bases). V was cut by 2 bases and J by 0 bases, with 8 bases left in between. Germline assignment: CDR1 GTSNPN and CDR2 SVGIG (reference sequence). CDR3 length: 14 amino acids. The CDR3 region is CAWSRGFSGNTIYF. Written as DNA, the CDR3 is TGTGCCTGGAGTAGGGGGTTCTCTGGAAACACCATATATTTT.

This chain joins TRBV27 and TRBJ2-5; D tentatively fits TRBD1 or TRBD2 (5 bases each). The DNA end lines up better with TRBJ2-7; the J call may be wrong. The CDR3 is 15 residues long. Germline CDR1 reads MNHEY; CDR2 reads SMNVEV (reference sequence). CDR3: CASSLEGRGTYEQYF. DNA of the CDR3: TGTGCCAGCAGTTTAGAGGGGCGCGGAACCTACGAGCAGTACTTC.

This clonotype has at least ten counts. The gene calls are TRBV5-1 and TRBJ2-5; D may be TRBD1 (5 bases). Germline CDR1 reads SGHRS; CDR2 reads YFSETQ. V lost 6 bases, J lost 1 base, and 13 bases lay in between. The CDR3 is 14 amino acids. CDR3 DNA sequence: TGCGCCAGCAAGTCAGGGTTATTCCAAGAGACCCAGTACTTC. The encoded protein is CASKSGLFQETQYF.

J is TRBJ1-6 and V is TRBV7-9; D gene uncertain. The germline CDR1 and CDR2 sequences are SEHNR and FQNEAQ (reference sequence). The CDR3 has 15 residues. Trimming cost V 7 bases and J 7 bases, with 17 bases left between them. The CDR3 here is CASTPSGVSNSPLHF. The CDR3, as DNA: TGTGCCAGCACCCCATCTGGGGTTTCGAATTCACCCCTCCACTTT.

CDR3 protein: CASSQGPWKGPKGTEAFF. In nucleotides, the CDR3 is TGCGCCAGCAGCCAAGGGCCCTGGAAAGGACCCAAGGGCACTGAAGCTTTCTTT. The chain employs TRBV4-1 and TRBJ1-1, with D unclear. The CDR3 consists of 18 residues. Trimming removed 1 base from V and 4 bases from J, with 22 bases in between. Germline V gene sequence: CDR1 MGHRA, CDR2 YSYEKL.

This chain links TRBV10-3 with TRBJ2-7, with D perhaps TRBD1 or TRBD2 (5 bases each). Trimming shortened V by 3 bases and J by 7 bases, and 16 bases separated the two germline ends. The CDR3 is 14 residues long. Germline-derived CDR1 and CDR2 are ENHRY and SYGVKD. The CDR3 DNA reads as TGTGCCATCAGTGATCCCGGGACGGACCTGGAGCAGTACTTC. Translating it yields CAISDPGTDLEQYF.

The rearrangement joins TRBV19 to TRBJ2-5, with a possible D match to TRBD2 (5 bases). The end of the DNA aligns better with TRBJ2-1, so the J call may be wrong. Germline V gene data show CDR1 as LNHDA and CDR2 as SQIVND (reference sequence). The CDR3 spans 15 residues. CDR3 nucleotide sequence: TGTGCCAGTACACTTAGCGATGGGCCCTGGGGTGAGCAGTTCTTC. It translates to CASTLSDGPWGEQFF.